Each of the 6 T cell receptor beta chains below was sequenced from the same sample in a study of T cells after posttransplantation cyclophosphamide (dated by TCRdb to about 2016). Libraries were prepared through the immunoSEQ multiplex PCR assay. TCRdb took over this immuneACCESS table, retaining in-frame rearrangements with V and J assigned. Such tables are incomplete; in checked studies, under half of the missing clones stem from an unresolved V gene, and the remainder is unexplained. In all, the sample holds about 3,400 clones, and around 82% of those were seen once. Of the sample, about 20% falls within the top ten clones. Sample: CD8+ T cells sorted from bone marrow. The receptors were sampled from a woman aged 60-75 years in good health, CMV-negative, and a related stem cell transplant donor.

The chain couples TRBV4-2 to TRBJ1-4; D call uncertain. This CDR3 region has 16 residues. Germline V gives CDR1 LGHNA, CDR2 YNFKEQ. V dropped 4 bases and J dropped 2 bases, with 14 bases sitting between them. CDR3 in amino acids: CASSPRAGYTNEKLFF. Written as DNA, the CDR3 is TGTGCCAGCAGCCCTCGGGCGGGGTACACTAATGAAAAACTGTTTTTT.

The V gene is TRBV7-3, the J gene TRBJ2-1; 7 bases agree with TRBD2. This CDR3 comprises 14 residues. The J segment lost 6 bases and the V segment lost 2 bases, leaving 4 bases of the junction unmatched. Germline loops: CDR1 SGHTA, CDR2 FQGTGA. This CDR3 is CASSLRGGSNEQFF. CDR3 sequence (DNA): TGTGCCAGCAGCTTACGGGGAGGGAGCAATGAGCAGTTCTTC.

This clone showed up just once. The chain carries TRBV4-3 and TRBJ2-3, with 8 bases matching TRBD2. The germline V gene encodes CDR1 LGHNA and CDR2 YSLEER. The ends lost 0 bases at V and 7 bases at J; junction bases unmatched: 12. The CDR3 has 17 residues. The CDR3 bases are TGCGCCAGCAGCCAAGAGATTGTTGGGACTAGTGTAAATACGCAGTATTTT. Its protein product is CASSQEIVGTSVNTQYF.

Concerning this clone itself: Germline and junction disagree at one end, which may indicate a read error. The rearrangement joins TRBV9 to TRBJ2-5; TRBD2 matches 12 bases. The CDR3 consists of 16 residues. The germline V gene has CDR1 SGDLS and CDR2 YYNGEE. The CDR3 spells CAGSVGTSGYQETQYF. The CDR3 DNA reads TGTGCCGGCAGCGTAGGGACTAGCGGGTACCAAGAGACCCAGTACTTC.

J is TRBJ1-5 and V is TRBV9; perhaps TRBD1 as D (6 bases). Germline V gene lookup returns CDR1 SGDLS and CDR2 YYNGEE. This CDR3 contains 14 residues. The V gene lost 0 bases and the J gene lost 6 bases, with 10 bases spanning the gap. The DNA of the CDR3 is TGTGCCAGCAGCGTAGAAGGGGGTGCTCAGCCCCAGCATTTT. It specifies CASSVEGGAQPQHF.

The V gene is TRBV12-5, the J gene TRBJ2-2, with 15 positions matching TRBD2. The V segment lost 6 bases and the J segment 1 base; nucleotides outside the gene matches: 9. Germline V gene sequence: CDR1 LGHNT, CDR2 FRNRAP. There are 19 residues in the CDR3. CDR3 DNA: TGTGCTAGTGGCGGCCCGGGACTAGCGGGGGGCGTGAACACCGGGGAGCTGTTTTTT. It is translated as CASGGPGLAGGVNTGELFF.